The present T cell receptor (beta chain) was sequenced within a study of regulatory dendritic cells for organ transplantation (dated by TCRdb to 2017 to 2019). Looking at the study overall: To make regulatory dendritic cells, monocytes were cultured with vitamin D3 on days 0 and 4 and with IL-10 on day 4. On day 6, LPS was added to the DC cultures to test how the DCs responded to a strong maturation-inducing agent. Before and after allostimulation with regulatory or mature dendritic cells, TCRbeta repertoires were sequenced from sorted naive and memory CD4+ and CD8+ T cells.

V is shortened by 4 bases, J by 1 base, and the region joining them spans 7 bases. From the germline V gene (reference sequence), CDR1 is MNHNY and CDR2 is SVGAGI. Its CDR3 holds 13 amino acids, cysteine through phenylalanine. The DNA shown is the 39-base CDR3, in frame from base 1. Concerning this clone itself: It lacks a known antigen. Qualities for individual bases were not recorded, and no much larger clone is one base off.

TCRbeta CDR3 regions were amplified by multiplexed two-step PCR using Vbeta-specific forward primers and Jbeta-specific reverse primers. The TCRbeta libraries were sequenced on an Illumina instrument via the immunoSEQ service. In the source study's methods: IMGT annotation was used to assign V, D and J genes, and synthetic CDR3 analogues were used to correct the counts for multiplex PCR bias. In the immunoSEQ Analyzer, repertoire clonality was calculated as one minus the normalized Shannon entropy. Fisher's exact test with Benjamini-Hochberg false discovery rate control was used to define clonal expansion, with two-tailed P<0.01. This immuneACCESS table, as held by TCRdb, lists in-frame sequences with V and J called but not all clones. Of the missing ones, under half trace to an unresolved V gene in checked studies; the others have no known cause. That table furnishes V, J and clone size, whereas the DNA furnished D and trimming. For this sample there are 15,000 to 20,000 clones; roughly 80% appear just once. Roughly 3.1% of the sample comes from the top ten.

Sorted T cell subsets were CFSE-labeled and co-cultured for roughly five days with allogeneic regulatory or mature dendritic cells at a 1:10 DC:T ratio. FACS was used to sort CD4+ or CD8+ cells into naive T cells, defined as CD45RA+, and memory T cells, defined as CD45RO+. The T cells used for TCR sequencing were obtained from a couple of healthy control subjects. The Qiagen DNeasy Blood & Tissue Kit was used for extraction of genomic DNA. What the research found in general, with its limitations: Highly diverse repertoires were observed in naive CD4+ and CD8+ T cells, whereas lower diversity was observed in memory cells, and the most oligoclonal repertoires were found in memory CD8+ cells. In both subjects, allostimulation led to expansion of memory CD8+ clones, though the expansion induced by regulatory dendritic cells appeared to be more limited than that induced by mature dendritic cells. Sequencing was done in only a couple of subjects, and the authors reported considerable heterogeneity between individuals in the alloreactive memory CD8+ T cell pool. Of the resting subsets, memory CD8+ T cells had the largest number of alloreactive TCR clonotypes.

Rearrangement joined TRBV6-6 to TRBJ1-1, with the identity of the D gene unclear. The receptor was isolated from a human donor in good health. Source material: memory CD4+ T cells from blood cultured with regulatory dendritic cells. Read against the paper, the sample's cell subset or site label means: CD45RO+ memory T cells. The DNA reads as follows: TGTGCCAGCAGTTCTGGGGAGAACACTGAAGCTTTCTTT. Its product reads: CASSSGENTEAFF.